Each of the 22 T cell receptor beta chains below was sequenced from the same sample in a study of tumor T cells in aggressive B-cell lymphoma. Data came from immunoSEQ multiplex PCR; TCRdb stores just in-frame clones and leaves some out. This sample has about 10,000 clones, with around nine tenths found just once. The sequenced sample was tumor tissue. These receptors all stem from an adult with diffuse large B cell lymphoma.

This clone is a singleton in its sample. The chain couples TRBV27 to TRBJ1-6, with D perhaps TRBD1 (5 bases). The length of the CDR3 is 12 residues. Germline loops: CDR1 MNHEY, CDR2 SMNVEV (reference sequence). V was pared by 3 bases and J by 9 bases, with 6 bases between. The CDR3 is CASSFGGSPLHF. The CDR3 DNA is TGTGCCAGCAGTTTCGGGGGTTCACCCCTCCACTTT.

The J gene is TRBJ1-2, the V gene TRBV5-1; possibly TRBD1 for D (6 bases). CDR3 size: 19 residues. Germline V gives CDR1 SGHRS, CDR2 YFSETQ. V dropped 0 bases and J dropped 2 bases, with 23 bases sitting between them. This CDR3 reads CASSLAINYNTGTNYGYTF. The CDR3 nucleotides read TGCGCCAGCAGCTTGGCCATAAACTATAACACCGGGACAAACTATGGCTACACCTTC.

This sequence joins TRBV5-6 and TRBJ1-4; D is unresolved. The CDR3 consists of 14 residues. The ends were cut back, 0 bases at V and 11 bases at J, with 14 bases in the middle. CDR1 SGHDT and CDR2 YYEEEE come from the germline V gene. CDR3 protein: CASSLGSGSGKLFF. The CDR3 DNA reads as TGTGCCAGCAGCTTGGGGTCAGGCAGCGGGAAACTGTTTTTT.

The chain couples TRBV9 to TRBJ2-7; 8 bases align to TRBD2. Germline values: CDR1 SGDLS, CDR2 YYNGEE. CDR3 length: 15 amino acids. Losses at the gene ends were 0 bases for V and 0 bases for J; bases not matched to a gene: 2. The CDR3 protein is CASSVASGHSYEQYF. The CDR3 bases are TGTGCCAGCAGCGTAGCTAGCGGGCACTCCTACGAGCAGTACTTC.

The chain carries TRBV7-6 and TRBJ2-1; tentative D call: TRBD1 (6 bases). From germline, CDR1 is SGHVS and CDR2 FNYEAQ. CDR3 length equals 12 residues. V lost 3 bases to trimming and J lost 7 bases, with 7 bases between them. CDR3 loop: CASSFTGNEQFF. The CDR3 region has the DNA TGTGCCAGCAGCTTTACAGGGAATGAGCAGTTCTTC.

The J gene is TRBJ2-5, the V gene TRBV9; the match to TRBD2 covers 8 bases. The J call may not be correct, given that the DNA end is closer to TRBJ2-7. Germline V lookup: CDR1 SGDLS, CDR2 YYNGEE. The CDR3 contains 15 residues. For the CDR3, the DNA is TGTGCCAGCAGCGTAGCTAGCGGGCACTCCTACGAGCAGTACTTC. Amino acid sequence: CASSVASGHSYEQYF.

The chain couples TRBV6-5 to TRBJ1-5; 8 nucleotides agree with TRBD1. Trimming at V came to 8 bases and at J to 10 bases, leaving 10 bases not matched to a gene. CDR3 length equals 13 residues. Germline V gene data show CDR1 as MNHEY and CDR2 as SVGAGI. The CDR3 DNA reads TGTGCCAGCTCTAAAGGACAGGGAATACCCCAGCATTTT. Protein product: CASSKGQGIPQHF.

J is TRBJ2-5 and V is TRBV18; D is perhaps TRBD2 (6 bases). Germline V CDR1 and CDR2: KGHSH, LQKENI. The CDR3 has 15 residues. The V end was cut by 3 bases, the J end by 1 base, with 12 bases between. CDR3 residues: CASSPISGPQETQYF. For the CDR3, the DNA is TGTGCCAGCTCACCCATTAGCGGTCCCCAAGAGACCCAGTACTTC.

The V gene is TRBV9, the J gene TRBJ2-1; D might be TRBD2 (5 bases). The CDR3 is 14 amino acids. V was trimmed by 4 bases and J by 6 bases, leaving 14 bases between them. The germline V gene encodes CDR1 SGDLS and CDR2 YYNGEE. CDR3: CASSPRGLANEQFF. CDR3 DNA sequence: TGTGCCAGCAGCCCCAGAGGCCTAGCCAATGAGCAGTTCTTC. Full variable domain (rest looked up from reference TRBV9 and TRBJ2-1): DSGVTQTPKHLITATGQRVTLRCSPRSGDLSVYWYQQSLDQGLQFLIQYYNGEERAKGNILERFSAQQFPDLHSELNLSSLELGDSALYFCASSPRGLANEQFFGPGTRLTVL.

The rearrangement joins TRBV7-2 to TRBJ2-1; 8 positions match TRBD2. Unmatched junction bases numbered 11, after V lost 5 bases and J lost 14 bases. From germline, CDR1 is SGHTA and CDR2 FQGNSA. The CDR3 loop spans 13 amino acids. The CDR3 DNA follows: TGTGCCAGCAGCACCCCCCCGGGGGGGGTGGAGTTCTTC. As protein: CASSTPPGGVEFF.

The J gene is TRBJ1-1, the V gene TRBV7-9, with 9 bases identical to TRBD1. CDR3 size: 16 residues. The germline CDR1 and CDR2 sequences are SEHNR and FQNEAQ (reference sequence). V trimming: 5 bases; J trimming: 11 bases; junction bases outside the gene matches: 18. The CDR3 here is CASSNLNLRDRDCAFF. The DNA for the CDR3 is TGTGCCAGCAGCAATCTGAATCTCCGGGACAGGGATTGTGCTTTCTTT.

V gene TRBV7-8 combines with J gene TRBJ2-7; TRBD1 might be the D (5 bases). The CDR3 runs 14 residues. Looked up from germline, CDR1 is SGHVS and CDR2 is FQNEAQ. The germline V and J ends were trimmed by 5 bases and 3 bases, with 14 bases remaining between them. The CDR3 DNA is TGTGCCAGCAGCGTGCCTCAGGGTAACTACGAGCAGTACTTC. It codes for CASSVPQGNYEQYF. Using reference TRBV7-8 and TRBJ2-7 for the parts outside the CDR3, the full variable domain is GAGVSQSPRYKVAKRGQDVALRCDPISGHVSLFWYQQALGQGPEFLTYFQNEAQLDKSGLPSDRFFAERPEGSVSTLKIQRTQQEDSAVYLCASSVPQGNYEQYFGPGTRLTVT.

The V gene is TRBV5-1, the J gene TRBJ1-1, with 7 bases matching TRBD1. Germline lookup yields CDR1 SGHRS and CDR2 YFSETQ. The CDR3 contains 15 residues. J lost 1 base, V lost 4 bases, and 7 bases had no gene match. The CDR3 sequence: CASSPLGQKNTEAFF. CDR3 bases: TGCGCCAGCAGCCCCTTGGGACAGAAGAACACTGAAGCTTTCTTT. The full variable domain, in which reference TRBV5-1 and TRBJ1-1 provide the parts outside the CDR3, is KAGVTQTPRYLIKTRGQQVTLSCSPISGHRSVSWYQQTPGQGLQFLFEYFSETQRNKGNFPGRFSGRQFSNSRSEMNVSTLELGDSALYLCASSPLGQKNTEAFFGQGTRLTVV.

CDR3 nucleotides: TGCAGCGTTGCCGTCCCGAACACTGAAGCTTTCTTT. This translates into CSVAVPNTEAFF. The chain uses TRBV29-1 and TRBJ1-1; D is ambiguous. Looked up from germline, CDR1 is SQVTM and CDR2 is ANQGSEA. Deletions cut 4 bases from V and 1 base from J, with 7 bases between. The CDR3 is made up of 12 amino acids.

This rearrangement joins TRBV4-2 to TRBJ2-7, with a tentative D call TRBD2 (6 bases). V dropped 5 bases and J dropped 4 bases, with 18 bases sitting between them. CDR3 length equals 15 residues. Germline CDR1 reads LGHNA; CDR2 reads YNFKEQ. The CDR3 bases are TGTGCCAGCAGCGGGGGGTGGCCCCGTCCGTACGAGCAGTACTTC. Translation: CASSGGWPRPYEQYF.

The V gene is TRBV7-9, the J gene TRBJ2-5; the match to TRBD1 covers 9 bases. The closer fit of TRBJ2-7 to the DNA end suggests the J call may be wrong. Germline V gene data show CDR1 as SEHNR and CDR2 as FQNEAQ (reference sequence). The CDR3 length is 15 residues. In DNA, the CDR3 is TGTGCCAGCAGCTTACAGGGGACAGGGTACTACGAGCAGTACTTC. As protein: CASSLQGTGYYEQYF.

This rearrangement joins TRBV2 to TRBJ2-3; 9 nucleotides match TRBD1. CDR1 is SNHLY, CDR2 FYNNEI, per germline. CDR3 length equals 19 residues. The ends lost 2 bases at V and 4 bases at J; junction bases unmatched: 16. CDR3 sequence (DNA): TGTGCCAGCAGTGAATACGCGGGACAGGGCACATTTAGGGCAGATACGCAGTATTTT. This gives the protein CASSEYAGQGTFRADTQYF.

This rearrangement joins TRBV27 to TRBJ2-5; possibly TRBD1 for D (5 bases). The V gene lost 3 bases and the J gene lost 4 bases, with 18 bases spanning the gap. The CDR3 extends over 16 amino acids. CDR1 and CDR2 (germline): MNHEY, SMNVEV (reference sequence). The CDR3 nucleotides are TGTGCCAGCAGTTTGCAGTATCAGGGTATTTCAGAGACCCAGTACTTC. As protein: CASSLQYQGISETQYF.

This clone was recorded a few times. V usage is TRBV13 and J usage is TRBJ1-1; 7 bases are a match to TRBD1. The CDR3 has 15 amino acids. V shed 4 bases, J shed 1 base, and the junction held 6 bases outside the gene matches. CDR1 and CDR2 from the germline V gene are PRHDT and FYEKMQ (reference sequence). The CDR3 nucleotides are TGTGCCAGCAGCTCAGGAGGGACAGAGAACACTGAAGCTTTCTTT. It translates to CASSSGGTENTEAFF.

The rearrangement joins TRBV5-1 to TRBJ2-5, with 7 bases matching TRBD2. V gave up 3 bases and J gave up 3 bases; unmatched junction bases: 5. The germline gives CDR1 SGHRS, CDR2 YFSETQ. The CDR3 is 14 residues long. CDR3: CASSYSGPKETQYF. CDR3 bases: TGCGCCAGCAGCTATAGCGGGCCGAAAGAGACCCAGTACTTC.

CDR3: CASSSWGGALNTEAFF. In DNA, the CDR3 is TGTGCCAGCAGTTCCTGGGGAGGCGCCCTGAACACTGAAGCTTTCTTT. The genes are TRBV6-5 and TRBJ1-1, with D unresolved. The V end lost 4 bases, the J end lost 0 bases, and 15 bases lay between the germline ends. The CDR3 totals 16 residues. Germline lookup yields CDR1 MNHEY and CDR2 SVGAGI.

This clone was seen a handful of times. This chain links TRBV12-5 with TRBJ2-5, with TRBD1 matching over 11 bases. Matching the DNA end better, TRBJ2-7 makes the J call doubtful. Germline V gene data show CDR1 as LGHNT and CDR2 as FRNRAP. The CDR3 covers 16 residues. The CDR3 DNA reads as TGTGCTAGTGGCCGAGGACAGGGGGCTCCTACCTACGAGCAGTACTTC. Translating gives CASGRGQGAPTYEQYF.